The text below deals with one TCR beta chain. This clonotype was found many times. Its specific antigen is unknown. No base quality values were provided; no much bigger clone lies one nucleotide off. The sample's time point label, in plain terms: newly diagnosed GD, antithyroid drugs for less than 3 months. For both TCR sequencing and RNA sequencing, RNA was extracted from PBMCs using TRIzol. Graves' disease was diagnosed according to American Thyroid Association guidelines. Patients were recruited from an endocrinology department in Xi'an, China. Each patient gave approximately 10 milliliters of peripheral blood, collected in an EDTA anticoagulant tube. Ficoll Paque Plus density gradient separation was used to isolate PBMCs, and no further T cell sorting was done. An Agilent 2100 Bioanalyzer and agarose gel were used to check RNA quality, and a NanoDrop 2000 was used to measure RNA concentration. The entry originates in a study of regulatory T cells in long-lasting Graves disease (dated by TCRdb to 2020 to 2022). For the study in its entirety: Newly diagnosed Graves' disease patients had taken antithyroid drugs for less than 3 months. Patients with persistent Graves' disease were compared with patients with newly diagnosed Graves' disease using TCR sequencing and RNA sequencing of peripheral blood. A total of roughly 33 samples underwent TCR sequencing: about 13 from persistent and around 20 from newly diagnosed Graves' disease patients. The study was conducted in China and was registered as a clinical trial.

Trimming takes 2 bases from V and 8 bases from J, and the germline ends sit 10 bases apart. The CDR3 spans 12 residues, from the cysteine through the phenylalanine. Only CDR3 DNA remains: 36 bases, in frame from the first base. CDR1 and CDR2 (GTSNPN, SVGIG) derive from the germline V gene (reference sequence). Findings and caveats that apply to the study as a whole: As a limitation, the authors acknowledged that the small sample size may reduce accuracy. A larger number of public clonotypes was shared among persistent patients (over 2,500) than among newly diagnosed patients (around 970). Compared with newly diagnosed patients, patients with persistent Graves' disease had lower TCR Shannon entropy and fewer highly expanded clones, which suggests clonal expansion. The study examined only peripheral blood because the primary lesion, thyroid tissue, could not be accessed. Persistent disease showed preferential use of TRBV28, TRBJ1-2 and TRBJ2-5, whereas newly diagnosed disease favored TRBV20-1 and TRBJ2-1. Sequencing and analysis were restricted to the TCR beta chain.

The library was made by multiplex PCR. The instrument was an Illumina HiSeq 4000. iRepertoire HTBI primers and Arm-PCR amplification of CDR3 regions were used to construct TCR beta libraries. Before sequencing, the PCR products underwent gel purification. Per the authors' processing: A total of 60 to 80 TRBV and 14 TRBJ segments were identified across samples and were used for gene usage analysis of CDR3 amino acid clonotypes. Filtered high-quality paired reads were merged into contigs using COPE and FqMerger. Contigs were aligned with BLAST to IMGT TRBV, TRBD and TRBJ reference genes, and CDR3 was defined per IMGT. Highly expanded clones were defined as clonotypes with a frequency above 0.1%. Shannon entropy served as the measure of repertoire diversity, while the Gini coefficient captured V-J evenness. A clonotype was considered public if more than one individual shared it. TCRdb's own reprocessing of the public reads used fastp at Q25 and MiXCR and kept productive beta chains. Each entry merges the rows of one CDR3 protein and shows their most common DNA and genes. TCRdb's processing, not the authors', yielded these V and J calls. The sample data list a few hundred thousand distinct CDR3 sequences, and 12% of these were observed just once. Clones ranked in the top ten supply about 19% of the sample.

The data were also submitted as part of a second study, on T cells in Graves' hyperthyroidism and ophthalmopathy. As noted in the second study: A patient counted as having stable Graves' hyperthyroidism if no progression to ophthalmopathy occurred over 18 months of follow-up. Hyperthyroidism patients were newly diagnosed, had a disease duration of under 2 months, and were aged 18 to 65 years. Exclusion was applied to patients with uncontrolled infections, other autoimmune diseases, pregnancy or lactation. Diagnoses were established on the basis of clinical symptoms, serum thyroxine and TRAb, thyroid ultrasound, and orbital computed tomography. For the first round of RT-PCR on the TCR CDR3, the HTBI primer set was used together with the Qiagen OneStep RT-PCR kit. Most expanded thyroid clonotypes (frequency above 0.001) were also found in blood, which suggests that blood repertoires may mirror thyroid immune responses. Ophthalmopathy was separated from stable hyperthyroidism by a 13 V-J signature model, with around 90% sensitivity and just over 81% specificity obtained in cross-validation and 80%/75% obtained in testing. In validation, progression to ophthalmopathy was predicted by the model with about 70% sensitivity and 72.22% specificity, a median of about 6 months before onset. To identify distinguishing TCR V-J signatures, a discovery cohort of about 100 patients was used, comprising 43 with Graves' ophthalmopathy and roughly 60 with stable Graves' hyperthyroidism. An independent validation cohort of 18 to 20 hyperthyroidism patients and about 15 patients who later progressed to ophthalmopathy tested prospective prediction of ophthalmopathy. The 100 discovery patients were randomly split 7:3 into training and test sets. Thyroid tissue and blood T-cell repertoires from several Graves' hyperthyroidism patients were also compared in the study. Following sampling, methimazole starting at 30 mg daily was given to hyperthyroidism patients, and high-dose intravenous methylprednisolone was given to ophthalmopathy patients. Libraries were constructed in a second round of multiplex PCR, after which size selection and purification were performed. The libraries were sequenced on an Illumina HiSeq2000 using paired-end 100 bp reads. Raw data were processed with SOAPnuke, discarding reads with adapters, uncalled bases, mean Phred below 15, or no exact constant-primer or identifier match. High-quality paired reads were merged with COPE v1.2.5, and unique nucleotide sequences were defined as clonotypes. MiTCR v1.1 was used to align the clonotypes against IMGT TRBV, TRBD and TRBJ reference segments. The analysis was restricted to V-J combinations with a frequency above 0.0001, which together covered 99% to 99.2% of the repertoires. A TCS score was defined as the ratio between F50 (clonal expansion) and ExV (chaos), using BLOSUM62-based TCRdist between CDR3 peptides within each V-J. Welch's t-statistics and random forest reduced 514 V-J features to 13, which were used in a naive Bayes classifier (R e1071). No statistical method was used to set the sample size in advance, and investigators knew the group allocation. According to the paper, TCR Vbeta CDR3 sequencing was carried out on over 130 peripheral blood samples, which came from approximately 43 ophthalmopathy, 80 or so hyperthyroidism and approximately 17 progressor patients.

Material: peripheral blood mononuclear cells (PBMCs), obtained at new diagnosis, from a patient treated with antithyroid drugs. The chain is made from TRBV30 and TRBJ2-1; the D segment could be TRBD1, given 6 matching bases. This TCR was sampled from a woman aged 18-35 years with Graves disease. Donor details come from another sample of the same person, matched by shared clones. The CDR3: CAWSWGRDEQFF. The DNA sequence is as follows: TGTGCCTGGAGTTGGGGGCGCGATGAGCAGTTCTTC.